This section outlines one TCR beta chain sequence together with its context. The antigen remains unidentified. This specimen belongs to a study of OX40 agonist ivuxolimab in advanced cancers. With V trimmed by 3 bases and J by 1 base, 4 bases remained unmatched. CDR3 length: 15 residues. Germline V gene lookup returns CDR1 KGHSH and CDR2 LQKENI. Assay used: immunoSEQ multiplex PCR; TCRdb lists only in-frame clones, some missing. The data hold 65,000 to 95,000 clones, with 90% to 95% observed a single time. Study-wide findings and caveats: A proportion of nonresponders additionally exhibited low normalized T-cell clonal expansion. Dosing at 0.1 to 3.0 mg/kg was accompanied by clonal expansion of CD4+ and CD8+ blood T cells by week 6.

This chain uses TRBV18 with TRBJ2-7, with TRBD1 matching 9 bases. This receptor was identified in an adult with an advanced solid tumor such as melanoma, head and neck, liver or kidney cancer. The specimen was CD4+ or CD8+ T cells sorted from blood, collected in a trial of the OX40 agonist ivuxolimab. The CDR3: CASSPGTGFSYEQYF. The CDR3 nucleotides are TGTGCCAGCTCACCCGGGACAGGGTTTTCCTACGAGCAGTACTTC.